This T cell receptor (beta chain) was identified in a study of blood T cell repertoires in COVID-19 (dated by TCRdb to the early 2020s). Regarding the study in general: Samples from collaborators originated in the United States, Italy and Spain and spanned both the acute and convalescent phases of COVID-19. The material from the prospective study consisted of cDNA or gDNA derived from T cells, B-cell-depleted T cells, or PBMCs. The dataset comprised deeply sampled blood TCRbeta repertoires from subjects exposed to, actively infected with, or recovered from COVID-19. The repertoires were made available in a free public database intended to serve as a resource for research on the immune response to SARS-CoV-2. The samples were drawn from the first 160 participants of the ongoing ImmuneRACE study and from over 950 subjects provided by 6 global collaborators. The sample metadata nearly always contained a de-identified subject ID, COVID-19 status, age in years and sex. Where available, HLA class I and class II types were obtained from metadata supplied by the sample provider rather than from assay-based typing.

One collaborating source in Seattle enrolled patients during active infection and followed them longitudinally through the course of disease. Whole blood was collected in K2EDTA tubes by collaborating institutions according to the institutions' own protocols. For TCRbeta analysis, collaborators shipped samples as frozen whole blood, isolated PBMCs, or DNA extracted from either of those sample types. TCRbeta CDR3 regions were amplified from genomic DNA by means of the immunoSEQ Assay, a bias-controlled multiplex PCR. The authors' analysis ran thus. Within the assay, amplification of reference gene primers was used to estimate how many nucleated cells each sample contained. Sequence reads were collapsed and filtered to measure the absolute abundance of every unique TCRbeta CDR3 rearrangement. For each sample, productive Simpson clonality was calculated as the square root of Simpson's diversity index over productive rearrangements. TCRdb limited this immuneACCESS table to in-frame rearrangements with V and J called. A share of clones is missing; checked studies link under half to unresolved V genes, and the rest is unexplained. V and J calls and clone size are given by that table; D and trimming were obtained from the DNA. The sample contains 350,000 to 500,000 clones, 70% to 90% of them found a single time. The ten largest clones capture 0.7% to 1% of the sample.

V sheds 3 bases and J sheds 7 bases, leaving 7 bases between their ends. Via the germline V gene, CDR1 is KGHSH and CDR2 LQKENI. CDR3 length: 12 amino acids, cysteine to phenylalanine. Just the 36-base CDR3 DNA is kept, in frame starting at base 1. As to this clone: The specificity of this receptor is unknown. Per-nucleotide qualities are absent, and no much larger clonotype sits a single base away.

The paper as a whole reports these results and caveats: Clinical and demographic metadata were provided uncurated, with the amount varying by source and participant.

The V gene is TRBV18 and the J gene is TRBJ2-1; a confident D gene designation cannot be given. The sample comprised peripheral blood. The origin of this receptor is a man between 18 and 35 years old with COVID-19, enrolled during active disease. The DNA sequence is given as TGTGCCAGCTCACCGGCGGCAAATGAGCAGTTCTTC. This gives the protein CASSPAANEQFF.